This T cell receptor (beta chain) was captured by sequencing in a study of T-cell reconstitution after alpha-beta-depleted transplantation in children. Study-level points and caveats: Roughly two months post-transplant, alpha-beta T cells reportedly originated from several hundred graft clones that had expanded. Some patients' high day-60 TCRbeta diversity was attributed to recipient cells surviving conditioning. Newly generated T cells supplied most T-cell counts and diversity one year post-transplant.

The ends were cut back, 1 base at V and 7 bases at J, with 19 bases in the middle. CDR3 length: 15 residues. Germline CDR1 and CDR2: DFQATT and SNEGSKA (reference sequence). Molecular barcoding with unique molecular identifiers was used for the TCRbeta library. MiXCR, run by TCRdb on the PCR reads, gives a single entry per CDR3 protein. The table has almost 250,000 distinct CDR3 sequences, about 23% seen once. This clonotype was recorded many times. What it recognizes is unknown. The sample here was PBMCs, taken before TCRalphabeta/CD19-depleted stem cell transplant. This clonotype was obtained from a girl aged 2 to 9 with Fanconi anemia, due to receive a stem cell transplant. V and J are TRBV20-1 and TRBJ1-2, with a tentative D call TRBD1 (5 bases). The CDR3: CSARVGVGRAIGYTF. DNA for the CDR3: TGCAGTGCTAGAGTAGGCGTGGGCAGGGCGATTGGCTACACCTTC.